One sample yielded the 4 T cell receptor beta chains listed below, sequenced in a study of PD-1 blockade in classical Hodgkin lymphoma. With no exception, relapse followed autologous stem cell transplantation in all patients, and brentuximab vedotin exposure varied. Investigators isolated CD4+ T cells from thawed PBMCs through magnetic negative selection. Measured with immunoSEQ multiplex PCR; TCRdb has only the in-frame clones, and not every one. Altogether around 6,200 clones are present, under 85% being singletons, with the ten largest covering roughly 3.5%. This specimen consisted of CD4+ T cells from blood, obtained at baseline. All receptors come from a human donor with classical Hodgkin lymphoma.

The CDR3 sequence: CASSPTHVTGLSYGYTF. CDR3 sequence (DNA): TGTGCCAGCAGCCCAACCCATGTGACCGGACTCTCATATGGCTACACCTTC. The rearrangement joins TRBV7-3 to TRBJ1-2, with D hard to call. V lost 5 bases and J lost 5, with 24 bases in between. Per germline, CDR1 SGHTA and CDR2 FQGTGA. The CDR3 spans 17 residues.

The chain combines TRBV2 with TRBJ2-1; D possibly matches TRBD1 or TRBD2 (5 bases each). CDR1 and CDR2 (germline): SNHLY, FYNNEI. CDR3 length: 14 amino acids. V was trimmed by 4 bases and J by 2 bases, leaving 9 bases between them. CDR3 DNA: TGTGCCAGCAGTGGGGACGGAGCCTACAATGAGCAGTTCTTC. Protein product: CASSGDGAYNEQFF.

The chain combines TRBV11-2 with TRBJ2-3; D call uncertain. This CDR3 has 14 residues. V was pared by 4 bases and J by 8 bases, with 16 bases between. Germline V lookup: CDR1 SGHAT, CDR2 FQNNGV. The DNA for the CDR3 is TGTGCCAGCAGCTCCGTTACCCGACCCGGTACGCAGTATTTT. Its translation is CASSSVTRPGTQYF. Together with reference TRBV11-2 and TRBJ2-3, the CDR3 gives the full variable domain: EAGVAQSPRYKIIEKRQSVAFWCNPISGHATLYWYQQILGQGPKLLIQFQNNGVVDDSQLPKDRFSAERLKGVDSTLKIQPAKLEDSAVYLCASSSVTRPGTQYFGPGTRLTVL.

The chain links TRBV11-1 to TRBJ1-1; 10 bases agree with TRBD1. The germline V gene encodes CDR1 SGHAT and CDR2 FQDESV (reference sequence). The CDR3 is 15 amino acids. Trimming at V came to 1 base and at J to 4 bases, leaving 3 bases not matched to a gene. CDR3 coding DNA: TGTGCCAGCAGCTTAGAGGGACAGGGGAGCACTGAAGCTTTCTTT. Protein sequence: CASSLEGQGSTEAFF. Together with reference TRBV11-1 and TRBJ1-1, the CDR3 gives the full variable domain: EAEVAQSPRYKITEKSQAVAFWCDPISGHATLYWYRQILGQGPELLVQFQDESVVDDSQLPKDRFSAERLKGVDSTLKIQPAELGDSAMYLCASSLEGQGSTEAFFGQGTRLTVV.